What follows is one TCR beta chain and its context. The sample comes from a study of cytomegalovirus exposure and HLA in healthy donors. Study context: The Caucasian-associated ancestry cluster held 65% to 90% of a few hundred genotyped donors.

The primer mix had 60 Vbeta and 13 Jbeta primers. The assay was immunoSEQ multiplex PCR, and TCRdb's table has in-frame clones only and misses some. Counted here are roughly 100,000 clones, 75% occurring once; the ten biggest clones make up 10%. Germline CDR1 and CDR2: MNHEY and SMNVEV (reference sequence). The V and J ends lost 4 bases and 11 bases, in that order; junction bases with no gene match: 12. The length of the CDR3 is 14 residues. The rearrangement uses TRBV27 and TRBJ2-3; 7 bases line up with TRBD2. This receptor was taken from a man aged 45-65 years in good health and CMV-seronegative. Sample: PBMCs. CDR3 sequence: CASSWVLAGDRQYF. The CDR3 nucleotides read TGTGCCAGCAGTTGGGTATTGGCGGGAGACAGGCAGTATTTT.